The clone carrying this TCR beta chain has a handful of counts. This sample was included in a study of blood T cell repertoires in COVID-19. The V gene's germline CDR1 is SGHDT and CDR2 YYEEEE. V was cut by 0 bases and J by 3 bases, with 9 bases left in between. CDR3 length equals 14 residues. Profiled with immunoSEQ multiplex PCR; TCRdb holds only in-frame clones, not every one. The sample consists of 90,000 to 120,000 clones, over 60% of them appearing once. V is TRBV5-6 and J is TRBJ1-1, with D unresolved. Sequencing input: peripheral blood. This receptor was taken from a man aged 70 or older with acute or convalescent COVID-19. Written as DNA, the CDR3 is TGTGCCAGCAGCTTGGGGCTTGGAGACACTGAAGCTTTCTTT. Protein: CASSLGLGDTEAFF.